This TCR beta chain emerged from a study of T cells in Graves' hyperthyroidism and ophthalmopathy. General study results and limits: Expanded thyroid clonotypes (above 0.001) were mostly also found in blood.

This clonotype was seen only a few times. Its antigen is still unknown. V gave up 6 bases and J gave up 2 bases; unmatched junction bases: 14. This CDR3 has 17 amino acids. Calling Graves' hyperthyroidism stable meant ophthalmopathy did not progress within 18 months. Researchers took RNA transcripts and amplified the TCR beta CDR3 regions from them. When the TCR CDR3 underwent first-round RT-PCR, the HTBI primer set was used. Each CDR3 protein is one row after TCRdb ran MiXCR on the multiplex PCR reads. The profile shows about 700,000 distinct CDR3 sequences, 14% of them singletons. Sequencing was done on a sample of blood. The origin of this receptor is a woman between 18 and 30 years old with Graves' hyperthyroidism. The chain recombines TRBV12-3 or TRBV12-4 with TRBJ2-3, with 7 bases fitting TRBD1. CDR3: CASSSPTGVAYTDTQYF. In DNA form, the CDR3 reads TGTGCCAGCAGCTCCCCCACAGGGGTGGCCTACACAGATACGCAGTATTTT.